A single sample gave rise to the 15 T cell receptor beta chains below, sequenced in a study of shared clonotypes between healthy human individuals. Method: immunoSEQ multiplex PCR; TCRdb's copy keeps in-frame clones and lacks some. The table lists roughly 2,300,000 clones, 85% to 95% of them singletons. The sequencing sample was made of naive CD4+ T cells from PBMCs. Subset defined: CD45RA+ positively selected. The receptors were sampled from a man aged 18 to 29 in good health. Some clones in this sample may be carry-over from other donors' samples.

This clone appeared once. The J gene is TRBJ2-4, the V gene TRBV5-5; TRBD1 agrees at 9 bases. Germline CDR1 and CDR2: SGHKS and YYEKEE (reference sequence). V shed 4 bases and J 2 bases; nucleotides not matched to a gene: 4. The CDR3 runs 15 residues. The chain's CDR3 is CASSPGQGPKNIQYF. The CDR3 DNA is TGTGCCAGCAGCCCGGGACAGGGACCCAAAAACATTCAGTACTTC.

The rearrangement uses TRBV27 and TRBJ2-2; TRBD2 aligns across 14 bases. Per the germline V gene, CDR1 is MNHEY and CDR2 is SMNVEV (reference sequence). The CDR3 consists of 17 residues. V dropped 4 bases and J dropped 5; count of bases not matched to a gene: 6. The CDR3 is CASSWGLAGVRTGELFF. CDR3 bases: TGTGCCAGCAGTTGGGGACTAGCGGGAGTTAGGACCGGGGAGCTGTTTTTT.

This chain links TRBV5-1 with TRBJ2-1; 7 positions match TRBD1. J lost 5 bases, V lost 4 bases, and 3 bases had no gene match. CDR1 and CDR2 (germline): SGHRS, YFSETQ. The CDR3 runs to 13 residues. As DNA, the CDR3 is TGCGCCAGCAGCCAACAGGGGAACAATGAGCAGTTCTTC. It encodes CASSQQGNNEQFF. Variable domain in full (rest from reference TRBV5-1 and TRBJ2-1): KAGVTQTPRYLIKTRGQQVTLSCSPISGHRSVSWYQQTPGQGLQFLFEYFSETQRNKGNFPGRFSGRQFSNSRSEMNVSTLELGDSALYLCASSQQGNNEQFFGPGTRLTVL.

The CDR3 nucleotides are TGTGCCAGTAGCCATCTACTTGGCACAAACACCATATATTTT. It specifies CASSHLLGTNTIYF. The J gene is TRBJ1-3, the V gene TRBV19; no clear D gene. The V gene lost 6 bases and the J gene lost 6 bases, with 15 bases spanning the gap. The germline V gene encodes CDR1 LNHDA and CDR2 SQIVND (reference sequence). The CDR3 has 14 amino acids.

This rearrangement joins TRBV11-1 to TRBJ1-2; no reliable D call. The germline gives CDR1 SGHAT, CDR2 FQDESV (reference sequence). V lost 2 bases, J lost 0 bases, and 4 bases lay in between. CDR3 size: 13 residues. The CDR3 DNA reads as TGTGCCAGCAGCTTAAGAGCTAACTATGGCTACACCTTC. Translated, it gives CASSLRANYGYTF.

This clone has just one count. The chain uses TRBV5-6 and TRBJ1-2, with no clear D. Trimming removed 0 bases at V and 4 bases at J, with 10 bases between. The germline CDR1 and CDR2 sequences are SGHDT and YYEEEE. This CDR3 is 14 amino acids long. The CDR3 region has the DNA TGTGCCAGCAGCTTGGCGTTCAGCCTCTATGGCTACACCTTC. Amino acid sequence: CASSLAFSLYGYTF.

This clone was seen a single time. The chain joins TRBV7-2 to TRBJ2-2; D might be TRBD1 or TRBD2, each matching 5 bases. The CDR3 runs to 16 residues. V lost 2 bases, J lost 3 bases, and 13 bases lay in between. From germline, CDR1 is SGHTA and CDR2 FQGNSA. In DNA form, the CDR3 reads TGTGCCAGCAGCTTACACCGGGGCGCGGACACCGGGGAGCTGTTTTTT. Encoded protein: CASSLHRGADTGELFF.

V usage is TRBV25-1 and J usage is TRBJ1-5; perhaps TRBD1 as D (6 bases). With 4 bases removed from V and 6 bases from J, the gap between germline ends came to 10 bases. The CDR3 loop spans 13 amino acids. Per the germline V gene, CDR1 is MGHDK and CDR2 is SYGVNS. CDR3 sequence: CASSGGQGQPQHF. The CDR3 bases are TGTGCCAGCAGTGGGGGGCAGGGTCAGCCCCAGCATTTT.

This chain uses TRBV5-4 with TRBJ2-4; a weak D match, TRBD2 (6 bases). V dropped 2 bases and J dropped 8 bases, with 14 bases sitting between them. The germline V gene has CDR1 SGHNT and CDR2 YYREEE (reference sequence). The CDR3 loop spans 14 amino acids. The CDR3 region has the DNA TGTGCCAGCAGCTTCGGGACTGATCAGTACATTCAGTACTTC. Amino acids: CASSFGTDQYIQYF.

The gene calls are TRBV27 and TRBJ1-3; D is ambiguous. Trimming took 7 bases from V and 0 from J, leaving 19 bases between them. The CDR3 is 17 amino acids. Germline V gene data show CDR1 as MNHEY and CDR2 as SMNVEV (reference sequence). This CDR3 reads CASKRGGSDASGNTIYF. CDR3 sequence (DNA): TGTGCCAGCAAGCGGGGTGGGAGCGACGCCTCTGGAAACACCATATATTTT.

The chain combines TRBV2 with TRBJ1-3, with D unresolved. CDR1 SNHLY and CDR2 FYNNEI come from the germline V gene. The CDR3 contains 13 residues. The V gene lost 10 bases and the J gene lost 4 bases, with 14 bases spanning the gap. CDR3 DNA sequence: TGTGCCAACTGCCGGGAATCCGGAAACACCATATATTTT. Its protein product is CANCRESGNTIYF.

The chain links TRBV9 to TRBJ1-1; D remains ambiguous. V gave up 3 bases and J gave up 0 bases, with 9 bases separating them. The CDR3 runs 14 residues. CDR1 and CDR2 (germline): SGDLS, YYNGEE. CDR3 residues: CASSATTLNTEAFF. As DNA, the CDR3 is TGTGCCAGCAGCGCGACGACATTGAACACTGAAGCTTTCTTT.

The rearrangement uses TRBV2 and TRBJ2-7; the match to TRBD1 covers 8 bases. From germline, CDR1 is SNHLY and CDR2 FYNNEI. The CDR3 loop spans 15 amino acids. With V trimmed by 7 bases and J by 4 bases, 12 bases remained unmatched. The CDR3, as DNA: TGTGCCAGCAAGTCACCCGGGACAGGCCTTTACGAGCAGTACTTC. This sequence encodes CASKSPGTGLYEQYF.

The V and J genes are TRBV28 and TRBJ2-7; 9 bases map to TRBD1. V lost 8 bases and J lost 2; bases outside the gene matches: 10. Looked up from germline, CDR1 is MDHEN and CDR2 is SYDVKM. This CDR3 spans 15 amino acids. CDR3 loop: CASVPRDRVAYEQYF. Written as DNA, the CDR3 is TGTGCCAGCGTGCCAAGGGACAGGGTGGCCTACGAGCAGTACTTC.

The CDR3 nucleotides read TGTGCCAGCGCACTAATCGCCTACAATGAGCAGTTCTTC. It yields the protein CASALIAYNEQFF. V is TRBV27 and J is TRBJ2-1; D is unresolved. Germline values: CDR1 MNHEY, CDR2 SMNVEV (reference sequence). V was pared by 8 bases and J by 2 bases, with 10 bases between. The CDR3 covers 13 residues.